One sample yielded the 8 T cell receptor beta chains listed below, sequenced in a study of control samples from healthy donors and cancer patients. Profiling relied on immunoSEQ multiplex PCR, and the TCRdb table lists in-frame clones only, not all of them. Among approximately 100,000 clones listed, around 89% were seen once. Sequencing input: PBMCs. The receptors were gathered from a man aged 55 to 69 with lung cancer.

The chain links TRBV6-5 to TRBJ2-2; 9 bases are a match to TRBD1. The CDR3 totals 16 residues. With V trimmed by 0 bases and J by 6 bases, 5 bases remained unmatched. Looked up from germline, CDR1 is MNHEY and CDR2 is SVGAGI. This chain's CDR3 is CASSYSRTGASGELFF. The CDR3 DNA is TGTGCCAGCAGTTACTCGCGGACAGGGGCCTCCGGGGAGCTGTTTTTT.

The CDR3 sequence is CASSEVGRGRTEAFF. The CDR3 DNA follows: TGTGCCAGCAGTGAGGTTGGCAGGGGGCGAACTGAAGCTTTCTTT. This chain uses TRBV6-1 with TRBJ1-1; 8 bases match TRBD1. The V segment lost 3 bases and the J segment 5 bases; nucleotides outside the gene matches: 8. CDR1 MNHNS and CDR2 SASEGT come from the germline V gene. The CDR3 is 15 residues long.

The chain is built from TRBV5-1 and TRBJ2-1; D gene ambiguous. This CDR3 is built from 14 residues. V lost 0 bases and J lost 4, with 8 bases in between. Germline V gives CDR1 SGHRS, CDR2 YFSETQ. The CDR3 bases are TGCGCCAGCAGCTTGGAACAGCGTTACAATGAGCAGTTCTTC. It specifies CASSLEQRYNEQFF.

About this clone: Distinct nucleotide sequences in the sample also encode this CDR3. The gene calls are TRBV5-1 and TRBJ2-5, with a weak D call TRBD1 (6 bases). Germline CDR1 and CDR2: SGHRS and YFSETQ. The V end lost 0 bases, the J end lost 2 bases, and 8 bases lay between the germline ends. The CDR3 contains 14 residues. Here the CDR3 DNA reads TGCGCCAGCAGCTTGGCCGGGACACAAGAGACCCAGTACTTC. This translates into CASSLAGTQETQYF. Full variable domain (outside the CDR3, taken from reference TRBV5-1 and TRBJ2-5): KAGVTQTPRYLIKTRGQQVTLSCSPISGHRSVSWYQQTPGQGLQFLFEYFSETQRNKGNFPGRFSGRQFSNSRSEMNVSTLELGDSALYLCASSLAGTQETQYFGPGTRLLVL.

This chain uses TRBV6-5 with TRBJ1-2; a weak D match, TRBD1 (6 bases). The CDR3 totals 14 residues. Trimming removed 7 bases from V and 2 bases from J, with 14 bases in between. In germline, CDR1 is MNHEY, CDR2 SVGAGI. In DNA form, the CDR3 reads TGTGCCAGCAACCACAGGACAGAAAACTATGGCTACACCTTC. Its translation is CASNHRTENYGYTF.

For the CDR3, the DNA is TGTGCCAGCAGTTACCAGGGACAGGGGCCGTACGAGCAGTACTTC. This encodes CASSYQGQGPYEQYF. The chain has TRBV6-5 and TRBJ2-7, with 10 bases fitting TRBD1. The CDR3 has 15 amino acids. V lost 2 bases to trimming and J lost 4 bases; unmatched junction nucleotides: 5. Germline assignment: CDR1 MNHEY and CDR2 SVGAGI.

CDR3 protein: CASSLNRVSEDQPQHF. DNA of the CDR3: TGTGCCAGCTCTCTAAACAGGGTATCGGAAGATCAGCCCCAGCATTTT. This chain connects TRBV18 to TRBJ1-5; possible D gene TRBD1, 6 bases. Germline values: CDR1 KGHSH, CDR2 LQKENI. CDR3 length: 16 amino acids. The V end was cut by 6 bases, the J end by 5 bases, with 20 bases between.

The chain employs TRBV6-1 and TRBJ1-5; tentatively, D is TRBD1 (5 bases). Trimming removed 2 bases at V and 7 bases at J, with 15 bases between. The CDR3 consists of 15 residues. Germline-derived CDR1 and CDR2 are MNHNS and SASEGT. The CDR3 sequence is CASSETPGARQPQHF. As DNA, the CDR3 is TGTGCCAGCAGTGAAACCCCCGGGGCAAGGCAGCCCCAGCATTTT.